This T cell receptor (beta chain) was sequenced in a study of blood T cells in healthy people across ages. A sample-barcoded 5' primer and a J-beta primer mix were used in a second PCR of roughly 7 to 12 cycles. From the 5' RACE reads, TCRdb called clonotypes with MiXCR, one entry per CDR3 protein. This table holds 650,000 to 800,000 distinct CDR3 sequences, under 55% found once. The CDR3 contains 18 residues. The rearrangement links TRBV21-1 to TRBJ1-6. TRBV21-1 is given as a pseudogene. The sequence was obtained from a man aged 55 to 69 in good health. The material sequenced was blood. The CDR3 DNA reads as TGTGCCAGCAGCAATGACGGCCATATGAGCTCCTATAATTCACCCCTCTACTTT. It is translated as CASSNDGHMSSYNSPLYF.